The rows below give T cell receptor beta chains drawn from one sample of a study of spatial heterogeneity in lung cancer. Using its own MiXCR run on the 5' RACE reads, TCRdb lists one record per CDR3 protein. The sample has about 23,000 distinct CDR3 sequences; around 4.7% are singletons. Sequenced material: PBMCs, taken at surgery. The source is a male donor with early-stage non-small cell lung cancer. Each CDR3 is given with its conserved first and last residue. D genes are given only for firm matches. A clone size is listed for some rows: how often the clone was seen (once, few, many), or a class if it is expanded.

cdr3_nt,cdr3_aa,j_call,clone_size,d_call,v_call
TGTGCCAGCAGCTTAAGCGAGGGACGCACTGAAGCTTTCTTT,CASSLSEGRTEAFF,TRBJ1-1,many,NA,TRBV7-6
TGTGCCAGCAGCGGGCACGAGCAGTACTTC,CASSGHEQYF,TRBJ2-7,many,NA,TRBV7-9
TGCAGTGCTAGAGATCGGTTTAGGGCCGCAGGCGTGGCCCAGCATTTT,CSARDRFRAAGVAQHF,TRBJ1-5,many,NA,TRBV20-1
TGTGCCAGCAGCTTAGTTGGGGGAGCAAGGGACACTGAAGCTTTCTTT,CASSLVGGARDTEAFF,TRBJ1-1,many,NA,TRBV7-8
TGTGCCAGCACCGACCAGGGACCGAACACTGAAGCTTTCTTT,CASTDQGPNTEAFF,TRBJ1-1,many,NA,TRBV28
TGTGCCAGCAGCCCCCAACAGACAGGGTCCGGGGAGCTGTTTTTT,CASSPQQTGSGELFF,TRBJ2-2,many,TRBD1,TRBV6-5
TGCGCCAGCAGCCAAGATCCCCCTTACCGCAATCAGCCCCAGCATTTT,CASSQDPPYRNQPQHF,TRBJ1-5,many,NA,TRBV4-3
TGTGCCAGCAGCCAAGATTACGGGGGACAGGCAAATTCACCCCTCCACTTT,CASSQDYGGQANSPLHF,TRBJ1-6,many,TRBD1,TRBV4-2
TGTGCCAGCAACGACCGGCCCGATGAGCAGTTCTTC,CASNDRPDEQFF,TRBJ2-1,many,NA,TRBV6-2/TRBV6-3
TGCGCCAGCAAACCGGGACTAGCGACTAGCACAGATACGCAGTATTTT,CASKPGLATSTDTQYF,TRBJ2-3,many,TRBD2,TRBV5-1
TGTGCCAGCAGTTACGAGGGGGCTGGGGCCAACGTCCTGACTTTC,CASSYEGAGANVLTF,TRBJ2-6,medium-sized,NA,TRBV6-5
TGCGCCAGCAGCTCCTTGACAGGGGTAAACACCGGGGAGCTGTTTTTT,CASSSLTGVNTGELFF,TRBJ2-2,many,TRBD1,TRBV5-1
TGTGCCAGCAGAGCCGGGACCACATCCTTGGGGGAGCTGTTTTTT,CASRAGTTSLGELFF,TRBJ2-2,many,NA,TRBV12-3/TRBV12-4
TGTGCCAGCAGCTTAGTAGGCCTAGCGGGATCCGAGTTCTTC,CASSLVGLAGSEFF,TRBJ2-1,many,TRBD2,TRBV11-2
TGTGCCAGCAGCGATCCGACAGGGGCTGGAAACACCATATATTTT,CASSDPTGAGNTIYF,TRBJ1-3,many,TRBD1,TRBV11-2
TGTGCCAGCAGCTTAAGACCGACTAGCACAGATACGCAGTATTTT,CASSLRPTSTDTQYF,TRBJ2-3,medium-sized,NA,TRBV7-9
TGTGCCAGCTCACCAGCTCTGGACACGTCCTATGGCTACACCTTC,CASSPALDTSYGYTF,TRBJ1-2,many,NA,TRBV18
TGTGCCAGCAGCTCCCGGAGCAATTCACCCCTCCACTTT,CASSSRSNSPLHF,TRBJ1-6,NA,NA,TRBV21-1
TGTGCCAGCAGTTCCAACAGGGGCATACAAGAGACCCAGTACTTC,CASSSNRGIQETQYF,TRBJ2-5,many,TRBD1,TRBV27
TGTGCCAGCAGCGTAGGGACTAGCGGACGTAGCACAGATACGCAGTATTTT,CASSVGTSGRSTDTQYF,TRBJ2-3,many,TRBD2,TRBV9
TGTGCCAGCAGTCGGGGCTCCTACGAGCAGTACTTC,CASSRGSYEQYF,TRBJ2-7,many,NA,TRBV6-2/TRBV6-3
TGTGCCTGGAAGGGTCAGGGGGGAAGTTTCAACTATGGCTACACCTTC,CAWKGQGGSFNYGYTF,TRBJ1-2,many,TRBD1,TRBV30
TGCGCCAGCAGCCAAGAGTACCATTCCACGGGCGGCTACACCTTC,CASSQEYHSTGGYTF,TRBJ1-2,many,NA,TRBV4-1
TGTGCCAGCAGCTTAGGTGGGGTCCACACCGGGGAGCTGTTTTTT,CASSLGGVHTGELFF,TRBJ2-2,many,NA,TRBV7-7
TGTGCCAGCAGACAGGGGACAGGGAGAGAGACCCAGTACTTC,CASRQGTGRETQYF,TRBJ2-5,many,TRBD1,TRBV6-5
TGCGCCAGCAGCTTAGGTTACTCAGATACGCAGTATTTT,CASSLGYSDTQYF,TRBJ2-3,many,NA,TRBV5-1
TGTGCCAGCAGCTCCTCAAAAGCTAGCGGGACTAGCACAGATACGCAGTATTTT,CASSSSKASGTSTDTQYF,TRBJ2-3,many,TRBD2,TRBV7-8